This entry lists 27 T cell receptor beta chains sequenced from one sample in a study of identical twins. TCRdb reanalysed the 5' RACE reads using MiXCR and keeps one entry per CDR3 protein. Of 450,000 or so distinct CDR3 sequences listed, 24% are singletons. The sample was also reused in another study, on T cells expressing NK-cell markers.

Sequenced material: CD4+ T cells sorted from blood. Source of these receptors: a woman between 18 and 29 years old in good health.

The rearrangement uses TRBV10-1 and TRBJ2-1; D not certain. The ends were cut back, 8 bases at V and 9 bases at J, with 2 bases in the middle. The CDR3 has 8 residues. Germline loops: CDR1 WNHNN, CDR2 SYGVQD (reference sequence). The CDR3 spells CASPEQFF. The CDR3 DNA reads as TGCGCCAGCCCTGAGCAGTTCTTC.

The chain links TRBV6-5 to TRBJ2-3; 10 bases are a match to TRBD2. Trimming removed 3 bases from V and 7 bases from J; junction bases left unmatched: 10. Germline CDR1 reads MNHEY; CDR2 reads SVGAGI. CDR3 size: 16 residues. DNA of the CDR3: TGTGCCAGCAGTTATCGTTCCGGGACTAGCGAAAATACGCAGTATTTT. Translation: CASSYRSGTSENTQYF.

This clonotype has a count of ten or more. The chain recombines TRBV12-3 or TRBV12-4 with TRBJ1-1; TRBD1 matches at 7 bases. V lost 9 bases to trimming and J lost 0 bases; unmatched junction nucleotides: 4. The CDR3 sequence is 13 residues long. The CDR3 region has the DNA TGTGCCAGTCGGGACAGCATGAACACTGAAGCTTTCTTT. It is translated as CASRDSMNTEAFF.

The chain recombines TRBV7-2 with TRBJ2-1; D might be TRBD2 (5 bases). Trimming cost V 2 bases and J 3 bases, with 8 bases left between them. The germline V gene has CDR1 SGHTA and CDR2 FQGNSA. The CDR3 contains 14 residues. The CDR3 protein is CASSLYRGYNEQFF. The DNA for the CDR3 is TGTGCCAGCAGCTTATATCGGGGCTACAATGAGCAGTTCTTC.

The chain carries TRBV7-2 and TRBJ2-5; D tentatively reads TRBD1 or TRBD2 (5 bases each). Germline CDR1 is SGHTA and CDR2 is FQGNSA. Deletions cut 2 bases from V and 3 bases from J, with 10 bases between. This CDR3 has 14 amino acids. CDR3: CASSLFGGEETQYF. The CDR3 DNA reads TGTGCCAGCAGCTTATTTGGGGGTGAAGAGACCCAGTACTTC.

The chain recombines TRBV20-1 with TRBJ2-3, with 8 positions matching TRBD2. V lost 4 bases and J lost 2; bases outside the gene matches: 5. The CDR3 contains 14 residues. The V gene's germline CDR1 is DFQATT and CDR2 SNEGSKA (reference sequence). CDR3 residues: CSAKREWDTDTQYF. The DNA of the CDR3 is TGCAGTGCTAAGCGGGAGTGGGACACAGATACGCAGTATTTT.

The rearrangement uses TRBV29-1 and TRBJ1-1, with D perhaps matching TRBD1 (6 bases). V was pared by 7 bases and J by 3 bases, with 21 bases between. The CDR3 has 15 residues. CDR1 SQVTM and CDR2 ANQGSEA come from the germline V gene. DNA of the CDR3: TGCAGCGCACGACCGTTTACGTCAGGGGACACTGAAGCTTTCTTT. It codes for CSARPFTSGDTEAFF.

The J gene is TRBJ2-1, the V gene TRBV5-1; 8 positions agree with TRBD2. Losses at the gene ends were 2 bases for V and 8 bases for J; bases not matched to a gene: 15. The CDR3 consists of 17 residues. Germline V gives CDR1 SGHRS, CDR2 YFSETQ. DNA of the CDR3: TGCGCCAGCAGCTTCTTAACCGGGACTAGTCGTACGGATGAGCAGTTCTTC. Protein: CASSFLTGTSRTDEQFF. The whole variable domain, filled in from reference TRBV5-1 and TRBJ2-1, reads KAGVTQTPRYLIKTRGQQVTLSCSPISGHRSVSWYQQTPGQGLQFLFEYFSETQRNKGNFPGRFSGRQFSNSRSEMNVSTLELGDSALYLCASSFLTGTSRTDEQFFGPGTRLTVL.

The chain employs TRBV29-1 and TRBJ2-5; 7 bases agree with TRBD1. With 6 bases clipped from V and 3 bases from J, the junction kept 10 bases outside the gene matches. This CDR3 contains 14 residues. Germline loops: CDR1 SQVTM, CDR2 ANQGSEA. This CDR3 is CSVSPTGWKETQYF. For the CDR3, the DNA is TGCAGCGTCTCCCCGACAGGGTGGAAAGAGACCCAGTACTTC.

On this clonotype: Mismatch with germline at one junction end may stem from a read error. The gene calls are TRBV10-3 and TRBJ2-7, with D possibly matching TRBD2 (6 bases). Germline V gene data show CDR1 as ENHRY and CDR2 as SYGVKD. This CDR3 spans 13 amino acids. This CDR3 is CAISGGDGSPSNF. The CDR3 coding sequence is TGTGCCATCAGTGGGGGGGACGGGAGTCCGAGCAACTTC.

This clonotype was seen more than once but under ten times. The chain links TRBV20-1 to TRBJ1-1; D unresolved. V was trimmed by 1 base and J by 5 bases, leaving 14 bases between them. CDR3 length: 14 amino acids. The germline gives CDR1 DFQATT, CDR2 SNEGSKA (reference sequence). The CDR3 is CSARGAVMGTEAFF. The DNA for the CDR3 is TGCAGTGCTAGAGGGGCAGTAATGGGGACTGAAGCTTTCTTT.

This chain connects TRBV12-3 or TRBV12-4 to TRBJ2-7; D possibly corresponds to TRBD2 (5 bases). There are 14 residues in the CDR3. Between the trimmed V and J ends, which lost 5 bases and 7 bases, there was a span of 18 bases. The CDR3, as DNA: TGTGCCAGCAGTCTGGGAGTCGGAGCACGGGAGCAGTACTTC. This translates into CASSLGVGAREQYF.

This clonotype was seen only a few times. This sequence joins TRBV20-1 and TRBJ2-1; D is uncertain. The CDR3 runs 15 residues. The V and J ends lost 0 bases and 9 bases respectively, with 18 bases between them. The germline CDR1 and CDR2 sequences are DFQATT and SNEGSKA (reference sequence). The CDR3 here is CSARDRVSRSAEQFF. In nucleotides, the CDR3 is TGCAGTGCTAGAGATCGAGTATCCCGGTCGGCTGAGCAGTTCTTC.

This clonotype was picked up a small number of times. V and J are TRBV6-1 and TRBJ2-7, with D maybe TRBD1 (6 bases). V lost 8 bases to trimming and J lost 2 bases, with 13 bases between them. Germline CDR1 reads MNHNS; CDR2 reads SASEGT. The CDR3 contains 13 residues. The CDR3 spells CASAGAGAYEQYF. DNA of the CDR3: TGTGCCAGCGCAGGGGCAGGGGCCTACGAGCAGTACTTC.

This sequence joins TRBV5-1 and TRBJ2-7; D unresolved. The V and J ends lost 1 base and 2 bases respectively, with 10 bases between them. The CDR3 spans 14 residues. Germline lookup yields CDR1 SGHRS and CDR2 YFSETQ. CDR3 sequence: CASSLSANAYEQYF. Written as DNA, the CDR3 is TGCGCCAGCAGCTTGTCAGCCAACGCCTACGAGCAGTACTTC.

This clonotype was seen repeatedly, ten times or more. V gene TRBV6-2 or TRBV6-3 combines with J gene TRBJ2-2; D ambiguous. The germline CDR1 and CDR2 sequences are MNHEY and SVGEGT. This CDR3 is built from 13 residues. V was cut by 7 bases and J by 6 bases, with 12 bases left in between. CDR3 sequence reads: CASTPLAAGELFF. Written as DNA, the CDR3 is TGTGCCAGCACCCCCCTTGCGGCCGGGGAGCTGTTTTTT.

This clonotype was seen a handful of times. The chain uses TRBV7-9 and TRBJ2-7; 8 positions agree with TRBD2. With 6 bases clipped from V and 7 bases from J, the junction kept 11 bases outside the gene matches. The CDR3 runs 14 residues. The germline V gene encodes CDR1 SEHNR and CDR2 FQNEAQ (reference sequence). CDR3 DNA sequence: TGTGCCAGCAGTCTTAGCGGGGCCCGGGGGGAGCAGTACTTC. This sequence encodes CASSLSGARGEQYF.

This clonotype has more than one count but fewer than ten. The CDR3 region is CASSRQTFQETQYF. For the CDR3, the DNA is TGCGCCAGCAGCCGACAGACCTTCCAAGAGACCCAGTACTTC. The rearrangement uses TRBV5-1 and TRBJ2-5; tentative D call: TRBD1 (5 bases). The CDR3 runs to 14 residues. V lost 4 bases to trimming and J lost 1 base, with 11 bases between them. The germline CDR1 and CDR2 sequences are SGHRS and YFSETQ. The whole variable domain, filled in from reference TRBV5-1 and TRBJ2-5, reads KAGVTQTPRYLIKTRGQQVTLSCSPISGHRSVSWYQQTPGQGLQFLFEYFSETQRNKGNFPGRFSGRQFSNSRSEMNVSTLELGDSALYLCASSRQTFQETQYFGPGTRLLVL.

This clonotype turned up a few times. This rearrangement joins TRBV5-1 to TRBJ2-7; 8 nucleotides line up with TRBD1. The trim removed 5 bases at V and 3 bases at J, leaving 10 bases unmatched. This CDR3 has 15 residues. Germline V CDR1 and CDR2: SGHRS, YFSETQ. The DNA for the CDR3 is TGCGCCAGCAGTCTGACAGGGGCGGCCTACTACGAGCAGTACTTC. It specifies CASSLTGAAYYEQYF. The full variable domain, in which reference TRBV5-1 and TRBJ2-7 provide the parts outside the CDR3, is KAGVTQTPRYLIKTRGQQVTLSCSPISGHRSVSWYQQTPGQGLQFLFEYFSETQRNKGNFPGRFSGRQFSNSRSEMNVSTLELGDSALYLCASSLTGAAYYEQYFGPGTRLTVT.

This clonotype turned up a few times. V gene TRBV5-6 combines with J gene TRBJ2-7, with 7 positions matching TRBD1. Per the germline V gene, CDR1 is SGHDT and CDR2 is YYEEEE. The CDR3 has 15 amino acids. V lost 0 bases and J lost 3; bases outside the gene matches: 6. The CDR3 sequence: CASSLVGQTFYEQYF. DNA of the CDR3: TGTGCCAGCAGCTTGGTGGGACAGACCTTCTACGAGCAGTACTTC.

The chain uses TRBV5-5 and TRBJ1-4; D unresolved. From germline, CDR1 is SGHKS and CDR2 YYEKEE (reference sequence). Deletions cut 2 bases from V and 8 bases from J, with 10 bases between. The CDR3 extends over 13 amino acids. CDR3: CASSLVGDEKLFF. In nucleotides, the CDR3 is TGTGCCAGCAGCTTAGTTGGCGACGAAAAACTGTTTTTT.

This clonotype was seen a few times. This chain joins TRBV4-2 and TRBJ2-7; D is undetermined. V lost 4 bases to trimming and J lost 3 bases, with 7 bases between them. This CDR3 is built from 12 residues. Germline-derived CDR1 and CDR2 are LGHNA and YNFKEQ. The CDR3 DNA is TGTGCCAGCAGCCGAAATTTCTACGAGCAGTACTTC. As protein: CASSRNFYEQYF.

This chain connects TRBV20-1 to TRBJ2-7; 8 nucleotides match TRBD2. The CDR3 consists of 15 residues. Germline CDR1 is DFQATT and CDR2 is SNEGSKA (reference sequence). V trimming: 2 bases; J trimming: 7 bases; junction bases outside the gene matches: 13. The CDR3 reads CSARPLAGNRVEQYF. CDR3 coding DNA: TGCAGTGCTAGACCCTTAGCGGGGAATCGCGTGGAGCAGTACTTC.

This clonotype has only a few counts. This sequence joins TRBV2 and TRBJ2-1; D is possibly TRBD1 (5 bases). V was shortened by 9 bases and J by 5 bases, with 8 bases between the two germline ends. The germline V gene encodes CDR1 SNHLY and CDR2 FYNNEI. The CDR3 length is 11 residues. The CDR3 nucleotides are TGTGCCAGTACAGGTAACAATGAGCAGTTCTTC. Its protein product is CASTGNNEQFF.

This clonotype was seen only a few times. The rearrangement uses TRBV3-1 and TRBJ2-7, with 9 bases aligning to TRBD2. The V gene's germline CDR1 is LGHDT and CDR2 YNNKEL (reference sequence). The CDR3 has 17 amino acids. J was trimmed by 2 bases and V by 4 bases; bases with no gene match: 12. CDR3 DNA sequence: TGTGCCAGCAGCCCTGTAGCCGGACTAGCGAAAGCCTACGAGCAGTACTTC. This gives the protein CASSPVAGLAKAYEQYF.

This clonotype turned up a few times. V is TRBV5-5 and J is TRBJ2-3; possibly TRBD1 for D (6 bases). The germline V gene has CDR1 SGHKS and CDR2 YYEKEE (reference sequence). Trimming took off 4 bases at V and 3 bases at J, with 12 bases between the two ends. There are 14 residues in the CDR3. The CDR3 DNA is TGTGCCAGCAGCCGGAGAACAGGGACAGATACGCAGTATTTT. It specifies CASSRRTGTDTQYF.

The chain uses TRBV6-1 and TRBJ2-1, with unresolved D. Germline V gene sequence: CDR1 MNHNS, CDR2 SASEGT. The CDR3 has 15 residues. Trimming removed 6 bases from V and 6 bases from J, with 18 bases in between. The CDR3 coding sequence is TGTGCCAGCAGCCAGCTCGATCTCCCTCCCAATGAGCAGTTCTTC. This translates into CASSQLDLPPNEQFF.